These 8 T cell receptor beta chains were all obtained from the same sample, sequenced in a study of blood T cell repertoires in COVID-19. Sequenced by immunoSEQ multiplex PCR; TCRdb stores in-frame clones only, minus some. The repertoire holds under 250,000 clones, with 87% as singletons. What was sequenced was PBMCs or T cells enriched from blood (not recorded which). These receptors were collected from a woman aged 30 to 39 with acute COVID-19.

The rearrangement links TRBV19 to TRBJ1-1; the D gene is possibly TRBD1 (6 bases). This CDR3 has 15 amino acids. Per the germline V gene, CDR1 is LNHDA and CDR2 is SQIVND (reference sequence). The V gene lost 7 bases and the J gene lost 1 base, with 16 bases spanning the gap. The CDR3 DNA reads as TGTGCCAGTACCCCCTTCGCAGGGGCGAACACTGAAGCTTTCTTT. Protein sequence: CASTPFAGANTEAFF.

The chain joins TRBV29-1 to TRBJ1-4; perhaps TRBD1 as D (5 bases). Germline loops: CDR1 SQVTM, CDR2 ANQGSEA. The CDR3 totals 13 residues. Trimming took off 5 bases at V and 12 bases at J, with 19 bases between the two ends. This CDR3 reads CSVRDPPTGELFF. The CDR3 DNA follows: TGCAGCGTTCGAGATCCGCCTACGGGGGAACTGTTTTTT.

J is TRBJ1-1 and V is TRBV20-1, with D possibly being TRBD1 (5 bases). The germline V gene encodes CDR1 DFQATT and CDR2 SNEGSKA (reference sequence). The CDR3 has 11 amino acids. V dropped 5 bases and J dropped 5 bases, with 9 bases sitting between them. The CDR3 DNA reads TGCAGTGCTCGCAGACAGACTGAAGCTTTCTTT. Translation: CSARRQTEAFF.

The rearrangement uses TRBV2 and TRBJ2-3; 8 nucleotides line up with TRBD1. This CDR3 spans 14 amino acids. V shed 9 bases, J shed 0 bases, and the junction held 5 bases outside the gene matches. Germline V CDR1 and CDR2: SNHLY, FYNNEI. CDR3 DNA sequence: TGTGCCAGACTTGACAGGGGTAGCACAGATACGCAGTATTTT. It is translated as CARLDRGSTDTQYF.

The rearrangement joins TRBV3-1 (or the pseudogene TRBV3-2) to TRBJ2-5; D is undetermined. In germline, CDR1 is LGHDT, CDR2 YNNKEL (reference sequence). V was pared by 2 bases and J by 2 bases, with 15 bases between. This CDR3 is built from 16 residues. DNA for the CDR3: TGTGCCAGCAGCCAACGCCAGGCCAGACCTCAAGAGACCCAGTACTTC. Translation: CASSQRQARPQETQYF.

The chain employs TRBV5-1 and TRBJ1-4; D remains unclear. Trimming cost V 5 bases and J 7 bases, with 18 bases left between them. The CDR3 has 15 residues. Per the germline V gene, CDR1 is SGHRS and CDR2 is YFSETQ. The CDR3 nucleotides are TGCGCCAGCAGGACACGAGGGTCGGGAGGTGAAAAACTGTTTTTT. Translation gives CASRTRGSGGEKLFF.

The CDR3 DNA sequence: TGTGCCAGTAAACAGGGATTTGGGGAGCTGTTTTTT. This encodes CASKQGFGELFF. The V and J genes are TRBV19 and TRBJ2-2; possible D gene TRBD1, 6 bases. CDR3 length equals 12 residues. The ends were cut back, 7 bases at V and 8 bases at J, with 11 bases in the middle. Germline CDR1 reads LNHDA; CDR2 reads SQIVND (reference sequence).

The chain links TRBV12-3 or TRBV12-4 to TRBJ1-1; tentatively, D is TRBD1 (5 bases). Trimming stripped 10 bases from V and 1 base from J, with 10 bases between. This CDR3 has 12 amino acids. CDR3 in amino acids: CAISTENTEAFF. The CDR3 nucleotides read TGTGCCATCTCGACAGAGAACACTGAAGCTTTCTTT.